The rows below give T cell receptor beta chains drawn from one sample of a study of cytotoxic CD8 clonotypes in ibrutinib-treated CLL. The table came from immunoSEQ multiplex PCR; TCRdb's copy has only in-frame clones and leaves some out. In the table there are 130,000 to 150,000 clones, around 90% of which are singletons. Material: PBMCs, obtained after 12 months of ibrutinib treatment. The source of these receptors is a human donor with chronic lymphocytic leukemia. The conserved cysteine and the conserved F or W are not part of the CDR3 here.

v_gene,CDR3aa
TRBV11-2,ASSWDRAYEQY
TRBV5-1,ASSLASGSGNTIY
TRBV5-1,ASSAGLEEQF
TRBV7-9,ASSGAGDNEQF
TRBV28,ASSSGQGSDTQY
TRBV27,ASSSQKGGGEQF
TRBV27,ASSETSGTDTQY
TRBV30,AWSEFRGVEAF
TRBV11-3,ASSLGPGGGPGNEQF
TRBV4-1,ASSHGRPGLAIGELF
TRBV28,ASRSTGYKNIQY
TRBV5-1,ASRRGGNYEQY
TRBV7-9,ASSWGTGKSYEQY
TRBV19,ASSRRLLDRQETQY
TRBV30,AWSVRGSIVLETQY
TRBV28,ASNPAGGSGNTIY
TRBV28,ASSLQSSYNEQF
TRBV18,ASSPGRGFNYGYT
TRBV6-1,ASSGASGRASPYEQY
TRBV28,ASSSTPGRTEAF
TRBV29-1,SVWVQGDVNTEAF
TRBV9,ASSVDGYTYNEQF
TRBV27,ASSGEGVNEQY
TRBV6-5,ASSHDGLNTEAF
TRBV5-1,ASSPSPGTLSFNYGYT
TRBV30,AWRLDNYGYT
TRBV6-1,GLAQDSGELF
TRBV5-4,ASSFGGKSYNEQF
TRBV29-1,SVGLAGGLGDEQF
TRBV6-5,ASSLSGEQY
TRBV28,ASRPNKGSGNTIY
TRBV6-5,ASSFYRARRNEQF
TRBV30,AWYSRSNTGELF
TRBV15,ATSRDSRHEQY
TRBV28,ASSNREETQY
TRBV29-1,SVTTGTGDKQY
TRBV4-1,ASSPQGTAGGETQY
TRBV19,ASSKPIGAINQPQH
TRBV7-2,ASSSNSGLAGEQF
TRBV29-1,SVEEPQRDYEQF
TRBV18,ASSPHNAQGEGYSYEQY
TRBV7-2,ASSLFGDTQY
TRBV6-5,ASTLQGYGYT
TRBV7-8,ASSLVGARGNQPQH
TRBV14,ASSQHTGVAGNEQF
TRBV29-1,SVEDNDTQY
TRBV10-1,ASSEGPTGELF
TRBV2,ASSTTDTQY